This T cell receptor (beta chain) was retrieved from a study of T cells in Graves' hyperthyroidism and ophthalmopathy. The CDR3 contains 15 residues. Per germline, CDR1 KGHSH and CDR2 LQKENI. Trimming cost V 5 bases and J 2 bases, with 14 bases left between them. Whole-study findings and limits: Stable hyperthyroidism and ophthalmopathy were separated using 13 V-J signatures. Within blood appeared most thyroid clonotypes that had expanded above 0.001. The model predicted ophthalmopathy a median around seven months before onset.

What was amplified from RNA transcripts were TCR beta CDR3 regions. The study used the HTBI primer set for a first-round RT-PCR of the TCR CDR3. MiXCR was run by TCRdb on the multiplex PCR reads, yielding one entry per CDR3 protein. This repertoire shows about 640,000 distinct CDR3 sequences, roughly 20% found once; its top ten account for more than 30%. Patients showing uncontrolled infection, other autoimmune disease, pregnancy or lactation were ineligible. Remarks on this clonotype: Its antigen is currently unknown.

The origin of this receptor is a man in his thirties or forties with Graves' ophthalmopathy. Sequenced material: blood. The V call is TRBV18, the J call TRBJ2-3, with TRBD1 as a possible D gene (6 bases). The CDR3 sequence: CASSKRTDSTDTQYF. CDR3 DNA sequence: TGTGCCAGCTCAAAGCGGACAGACTCCACAGATACGCAGTATTTT.